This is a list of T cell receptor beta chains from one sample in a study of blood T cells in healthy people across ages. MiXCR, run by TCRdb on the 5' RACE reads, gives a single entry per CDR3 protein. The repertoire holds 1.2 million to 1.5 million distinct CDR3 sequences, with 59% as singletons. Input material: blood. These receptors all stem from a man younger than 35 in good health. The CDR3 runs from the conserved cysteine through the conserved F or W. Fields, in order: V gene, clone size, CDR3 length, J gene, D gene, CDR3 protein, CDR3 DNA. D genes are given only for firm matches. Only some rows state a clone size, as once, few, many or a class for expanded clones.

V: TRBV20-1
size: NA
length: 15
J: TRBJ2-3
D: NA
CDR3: CSAPEETESTDTQYF
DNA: TGCAGTGCCCCTGAGGAGACGGAGAGCACAGATACGCAGTATTTT

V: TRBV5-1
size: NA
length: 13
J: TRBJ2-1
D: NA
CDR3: CASSPDIGDEQFF
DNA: TGCGCCAGCAGCCCGGACATCGGGGATGAGCAGTTCTTC

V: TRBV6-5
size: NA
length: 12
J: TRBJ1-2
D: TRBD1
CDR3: CASTRQGSGYTF
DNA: TGTGCCAGCACCAGACAGGGATCGGGCTACACCTTC

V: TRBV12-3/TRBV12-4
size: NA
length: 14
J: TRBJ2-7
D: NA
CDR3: CASSSKYSDNEQYF
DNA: TGTGCCAGCAGTTCCAAATACTCAGACAATGAGCAGTACTTC

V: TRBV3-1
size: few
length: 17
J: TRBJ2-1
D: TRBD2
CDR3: CASSQDTLAGTYNEQFF
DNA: TGTGCCAGCAGCCAAGATACGTTAGCGGGGACTTACAATGAGCAGTTCTTC

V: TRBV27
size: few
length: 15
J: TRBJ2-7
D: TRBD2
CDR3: CASSLGSGGAYEQYF
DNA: TGTGCCAGCAGTTTAGGTAGCGGGGGGGCCTACGAGCAGTACTTC

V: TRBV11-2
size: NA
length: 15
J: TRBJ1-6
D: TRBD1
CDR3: CASSRSGGVDSPLHF
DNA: TGTGCCAGCAGCCGATCAGGGGGGGTAGATTCACCCCTCCACTTT

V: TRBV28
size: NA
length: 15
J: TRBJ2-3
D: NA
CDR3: CASTSSGFITDTQYF
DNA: TGTGCCAGCACCAGCAGCGGTTTCATCACAGATACGCAGTATTTT

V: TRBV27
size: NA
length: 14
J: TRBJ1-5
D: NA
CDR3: CASSLSWEGQPQHF
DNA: TGTGCCAGCAGTCTCTCGTGGGAGGGCCAGCCCCAGCATTTT

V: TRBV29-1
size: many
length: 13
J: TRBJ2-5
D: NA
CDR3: CSVVVWDQETQYF
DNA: TGCAGCGTTGTGGTTTGGGACCAAGAGACCCAGTACTTC

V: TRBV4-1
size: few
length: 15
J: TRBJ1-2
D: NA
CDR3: CASSQDPGVDYGYTF
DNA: TGCGCCAGCAGCCAAGATCCGGGGGTTGACTATGGCTACACCTTC

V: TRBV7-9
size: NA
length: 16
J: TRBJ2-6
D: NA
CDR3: CASSPRTLSGANVLTF
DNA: TGTGCCAGCAGCCCTCGGACACTCTCTGGGGCCAACGTCCTGACTTTC

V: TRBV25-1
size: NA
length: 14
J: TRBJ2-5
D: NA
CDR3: CASSEYDPEETQYF
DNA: TGTGCCAGCAGTGAATATGACCCCGAAGAGACCCAGTACTTC

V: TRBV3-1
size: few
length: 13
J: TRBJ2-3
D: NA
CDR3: CASSPGRGAPQYF
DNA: TGTGCCAGCAGCCCGGGTCGTGGCGCTCCGCAGTATTTT

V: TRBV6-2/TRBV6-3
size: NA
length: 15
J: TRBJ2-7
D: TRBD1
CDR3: CASSYPGQGAHEQYF
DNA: TGTGCCAGCAGTTACCCGGGACAGGGTGCCCACGAGCAGTACTTC

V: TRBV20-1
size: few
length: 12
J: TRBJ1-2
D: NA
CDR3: CSASRDIYGYTF
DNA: TGCAGTGCTTCCCGGGACATCTATGGCTACACCTTC

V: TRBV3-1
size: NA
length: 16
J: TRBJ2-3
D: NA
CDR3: CASSQDLMGPLDTQYF
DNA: TGTGCCAGCAGCCAGGACCTTATGGGACCTCTTGATACGCAGTATTTT

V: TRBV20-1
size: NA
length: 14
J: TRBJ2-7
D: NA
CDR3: CSAPVAQSSYEQYF
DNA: TGCAGTGCCCCGGTGGCACAGAGCTCCTACGAGCAGTACTTC

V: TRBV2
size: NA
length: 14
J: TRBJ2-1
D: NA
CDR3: CASMTRSSYNEQFF
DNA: TGTGCCAGTATGACGCGGAGCTCCTACAATGAGCAGTTCTTC

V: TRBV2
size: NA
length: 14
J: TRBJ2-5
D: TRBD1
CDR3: CASSDGTDQETQYF
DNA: TGTGCCAGCAGTGATGGGACAGACCAAGAGACCCAGTACTTC

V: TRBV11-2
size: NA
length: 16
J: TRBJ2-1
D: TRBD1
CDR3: CASSLDLTGGYNEQFF
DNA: TGTGCCAGCAGCTTAGACCTGACAGGGGGCTACAATGAGCAGTTCTTC

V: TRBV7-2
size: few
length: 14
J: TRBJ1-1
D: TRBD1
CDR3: CASSSDRGPTEAFF
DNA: TGTGCCAGCAGCTCCGACAGGGGGCCCACTGAAGCTTTCTTT

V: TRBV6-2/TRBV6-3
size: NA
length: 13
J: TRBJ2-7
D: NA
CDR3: CASSLALSFEQYF
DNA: TGTGCCAGCAGTTTAGCCCTGAGCTTCGAGCAGTACTTC

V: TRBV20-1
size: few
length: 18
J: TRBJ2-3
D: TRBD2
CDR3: CSARDRTSGVAGTDTQYF
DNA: TGCAGTGCTAGAGATAGGACTAGCGGGGTAGCCGGCACAGATACGCAGTATTTT

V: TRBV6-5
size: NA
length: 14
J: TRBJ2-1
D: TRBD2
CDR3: CASSLAGPFNEQFF
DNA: TGTGCCAGTTCTCTAGCGGGACCCTTTAATGAGCAGTTCTTC

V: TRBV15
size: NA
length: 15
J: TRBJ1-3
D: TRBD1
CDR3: CATSSRTGYGNTIYF
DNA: TGTGCCACCAGCAGCAGGACAGGGTACGGAAACACCATATATTTT

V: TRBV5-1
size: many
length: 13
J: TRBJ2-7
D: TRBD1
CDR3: CASTGTGNYEQYF
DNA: TGCGCCAGCACCGGGACAGGGAACTACGAGCAGTACTTC

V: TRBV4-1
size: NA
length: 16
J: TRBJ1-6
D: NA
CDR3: CASSQERRQRNSPLHF
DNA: TGCGCCAGCAGCCAAGAGCGTCGACAGCGAAATTCACCCCTCCACTTT

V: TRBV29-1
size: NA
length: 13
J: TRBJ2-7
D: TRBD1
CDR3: CSVVQDRVSEQYF
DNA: TGCAGCGTTGTCCAGGACAGGGTCTCCGAGCAGTACTTC

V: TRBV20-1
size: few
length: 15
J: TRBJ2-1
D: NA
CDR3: CSARGGPSSYNEQFF
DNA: TGCAGTGCTAGGGGCGGCCCGAGCTCCTACAATGAGCAGTTCTTC

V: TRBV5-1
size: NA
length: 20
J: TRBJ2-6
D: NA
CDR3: CASSLGWGPSADSGANVLTF
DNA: TGCGCCAGCAGCTTGGGATGGGGGCCCTCCGCTGACTCTGGGGCCAACGTCCTGACTTTC

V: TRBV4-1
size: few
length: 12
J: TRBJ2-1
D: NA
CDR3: CASSRAGNEQFF
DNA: TGCGCCAGCAGCCGGGCGGGTAATGAGCAGTTCTTC

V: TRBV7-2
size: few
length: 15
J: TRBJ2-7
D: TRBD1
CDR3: CASSLRDRVSYEQYF
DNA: TGTGCCAGCAGCCTCCGGGACAGGGTCTCCTACGAGCAGTACTTC

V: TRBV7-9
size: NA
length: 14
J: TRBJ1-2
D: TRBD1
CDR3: CASNPGQGDYGYTF
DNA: TGTGCCAGCAACCCGGGACAGGGGGACTATGGCTACACCTTC

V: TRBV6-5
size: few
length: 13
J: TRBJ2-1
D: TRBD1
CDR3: CASSGQGDNEQFF
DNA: TGTGCCAGCAGTGGACAGGGGGACAATGAGCAGTTCTTC

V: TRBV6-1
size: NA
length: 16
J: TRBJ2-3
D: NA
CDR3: CASSEASEGSTDTQYF
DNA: TGTGCCAGCAGTGAAGCATCTGAGGGGAGCACAGATACGCAGTATTTT

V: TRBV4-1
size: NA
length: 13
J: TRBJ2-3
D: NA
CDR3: CASRASLGTTQYF
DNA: TGCGCCAGCAGAGCCTCTCTGGGGACTACGCAGTATTTT

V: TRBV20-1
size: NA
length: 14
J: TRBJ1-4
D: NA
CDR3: CSARGVGIGEKLFF
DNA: TGCAGTGCTAGAGGGGTAGGCATCGGAGAAAAACTGTTTTTT

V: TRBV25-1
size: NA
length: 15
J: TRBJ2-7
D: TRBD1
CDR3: CASSEFATGINEQYF
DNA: TGTGCCAGCAGTGAATTCGCGACAGGGATCAACGAGCAGTACTTC

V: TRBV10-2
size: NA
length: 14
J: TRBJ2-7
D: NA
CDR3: CASSETQDSYEQYF
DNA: TGCGCCAGCAGTGAGACTCAGGACTCCTACGAGCAGTACTTC

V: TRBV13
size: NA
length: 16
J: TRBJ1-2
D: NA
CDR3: CASSGRGDEANYGYTF
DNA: TGTGCCAGCAGCGGGAGGGGGGACGAAGCTAACTATGGCTACACCTTC

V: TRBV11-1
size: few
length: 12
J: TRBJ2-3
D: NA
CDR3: CATLTGGDTQYF
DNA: TGTGCCACCCTCACTGGGGGAGATACGCAGTATTTT